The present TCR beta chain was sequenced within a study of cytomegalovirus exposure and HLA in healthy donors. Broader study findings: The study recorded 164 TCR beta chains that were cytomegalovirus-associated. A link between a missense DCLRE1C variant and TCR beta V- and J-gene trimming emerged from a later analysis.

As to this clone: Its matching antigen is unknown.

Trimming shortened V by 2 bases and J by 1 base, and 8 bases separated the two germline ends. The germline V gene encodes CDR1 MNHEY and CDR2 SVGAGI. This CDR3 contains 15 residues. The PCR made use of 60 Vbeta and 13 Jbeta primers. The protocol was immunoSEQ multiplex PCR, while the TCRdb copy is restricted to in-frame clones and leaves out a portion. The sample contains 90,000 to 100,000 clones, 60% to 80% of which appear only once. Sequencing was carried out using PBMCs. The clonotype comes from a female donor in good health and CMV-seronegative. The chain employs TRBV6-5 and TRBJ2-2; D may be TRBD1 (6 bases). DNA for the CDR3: TGTGCCAGCAGTTACAGACAGGTGAACACCGGGGAGCTGTTTTTT. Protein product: CASSYRQVNTGELFF.